The clone carrying this T cell receptor (beta chain) was detected a few times. Its matching antigen is unknown. The data belong to a study of cytomegalovirus exposure and HLA in healthy donors. Notes on the study in general: Most CMV-associated TCR beta chains appeared HLA-restricted in a later analysis.

The CDR3 covers 15 residues. Looked up from germline, CDR1 is SGHVS and CDR2 is FQNEAQ. The V and J ends lost 6 bases and 7 bases, in that order; junction bases with no gene match: 15. PCR used 60 Vbeta primers and 13 Jbeta primers. Assay: immunoSEQ multiplex PCR; the TCRdb copy retains only in-frame clones and omits some. The table shows roughly 100,000 clones, with roughly three quarters occurring only once. The gene calls are TRBV7-8 and TRBJ2-7; 7 bases are shared with TRBD1. The clonotype comes from a male donor in good health and CMV-seropositive. The sample consisted of PBMCs. The CDR3 loop is CASRSGTEGLGEQYF. The CDR3 DNA reads TGTGCCAGCAGATCCGGGACAGAAGGTTTGGGTGAGCAGTACTTC.